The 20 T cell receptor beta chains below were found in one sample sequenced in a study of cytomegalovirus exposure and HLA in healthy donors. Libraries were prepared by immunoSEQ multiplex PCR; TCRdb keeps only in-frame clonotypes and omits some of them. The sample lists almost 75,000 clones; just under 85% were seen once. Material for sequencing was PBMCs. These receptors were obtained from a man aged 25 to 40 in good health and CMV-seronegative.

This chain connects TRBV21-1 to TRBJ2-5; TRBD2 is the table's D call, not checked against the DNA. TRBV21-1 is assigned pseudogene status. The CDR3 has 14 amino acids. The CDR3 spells CASTQLGGAETQYF. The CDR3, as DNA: TGTGCCAGCACCCAGTTGGGCGGGGCAGAGACCCAGTACTTC.

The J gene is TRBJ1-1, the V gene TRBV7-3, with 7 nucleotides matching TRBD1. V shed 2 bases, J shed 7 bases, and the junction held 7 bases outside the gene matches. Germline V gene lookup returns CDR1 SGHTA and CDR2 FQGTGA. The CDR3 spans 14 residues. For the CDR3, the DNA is TGTGCCAGCAGCTTACAAGGGGGCGACGGTGAAGCTTTCTTT. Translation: CASSLQGGDGEAFF.

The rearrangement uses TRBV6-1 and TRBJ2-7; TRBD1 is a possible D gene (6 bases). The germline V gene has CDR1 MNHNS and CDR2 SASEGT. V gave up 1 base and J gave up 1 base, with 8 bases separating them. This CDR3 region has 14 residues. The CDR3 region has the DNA TGTGCCAGCAGTGAAGGGGGACAATCCTACGAGCAGTACTTC. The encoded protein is CASSEGGQSYEQYF.

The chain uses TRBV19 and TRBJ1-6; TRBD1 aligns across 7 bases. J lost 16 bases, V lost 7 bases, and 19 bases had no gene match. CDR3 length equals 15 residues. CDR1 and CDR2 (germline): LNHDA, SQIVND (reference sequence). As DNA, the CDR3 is TGTGCCAGTACCCAAAGGGACAGCGGGTCGGTTCGGCTCCACTTT. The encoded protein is CASTQRDSGSVRLHF.

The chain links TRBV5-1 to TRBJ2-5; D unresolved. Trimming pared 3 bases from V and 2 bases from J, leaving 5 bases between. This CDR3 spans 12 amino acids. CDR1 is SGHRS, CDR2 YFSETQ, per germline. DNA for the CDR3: TGCGCCAGCAGCTGGGCACAAGAGACCCAGTACTTC. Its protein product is CASSWAQETQYF.

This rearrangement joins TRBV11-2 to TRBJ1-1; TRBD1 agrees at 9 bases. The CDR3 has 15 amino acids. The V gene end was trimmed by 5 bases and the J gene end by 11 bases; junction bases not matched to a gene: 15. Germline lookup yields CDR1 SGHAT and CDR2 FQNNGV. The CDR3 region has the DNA TGTGCCAGCAGCCCTAGTCGCGGACAGGGGAAACGGGCTTTCTTT. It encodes CASSPSRGQGKRAFF.

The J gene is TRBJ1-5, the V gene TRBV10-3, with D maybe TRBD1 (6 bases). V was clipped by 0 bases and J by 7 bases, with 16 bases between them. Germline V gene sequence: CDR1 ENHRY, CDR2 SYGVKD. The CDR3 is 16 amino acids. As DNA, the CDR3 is TGTGCCATCAGTGAGTCGCAGGGTCAAGGGGGACAGCCCCAGCATTTT. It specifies CAISESQGQGGQPQHF.

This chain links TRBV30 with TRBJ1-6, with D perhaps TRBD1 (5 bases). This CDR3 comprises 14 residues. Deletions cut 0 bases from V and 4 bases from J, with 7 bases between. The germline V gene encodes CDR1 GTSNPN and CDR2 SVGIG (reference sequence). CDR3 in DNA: TGTGCCTGGAGTGTGGGGCAGTATAATTCACCCCTCCACTTT. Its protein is CAWSVGQYNSPLHF.

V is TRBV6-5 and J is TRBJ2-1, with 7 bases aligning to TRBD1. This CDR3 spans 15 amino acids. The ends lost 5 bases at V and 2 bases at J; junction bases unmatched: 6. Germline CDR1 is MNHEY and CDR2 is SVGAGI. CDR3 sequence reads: CASSKGQSAYNEQFF. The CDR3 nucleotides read TGTGCCAGCAGTAAGGGACAGTCGGCCTACAATGAGCAGTTCTTC.

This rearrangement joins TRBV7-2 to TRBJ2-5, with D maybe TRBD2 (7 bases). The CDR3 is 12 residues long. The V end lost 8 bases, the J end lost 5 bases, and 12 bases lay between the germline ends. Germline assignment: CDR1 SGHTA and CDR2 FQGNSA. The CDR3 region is CASGGAWETQYF. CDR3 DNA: TGTGCCAGCGGGGGGGCGTGGGAGACCCAGTACTTC.

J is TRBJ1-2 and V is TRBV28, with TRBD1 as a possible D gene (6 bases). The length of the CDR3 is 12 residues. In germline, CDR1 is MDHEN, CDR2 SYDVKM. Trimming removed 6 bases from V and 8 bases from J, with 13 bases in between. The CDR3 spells CASRTGVGGYTF. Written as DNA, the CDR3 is TGTGCCAGCAGGACAGGTGTGGGAGGCTACACCTTC.

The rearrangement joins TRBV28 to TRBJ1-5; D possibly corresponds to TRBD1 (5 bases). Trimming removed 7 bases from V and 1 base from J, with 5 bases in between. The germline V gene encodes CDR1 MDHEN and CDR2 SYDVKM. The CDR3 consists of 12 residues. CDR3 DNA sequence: TGTGCCAGCACAGGGAGCAATCAGCCCCAGCATTTT. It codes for CASTGSNQPQHF.

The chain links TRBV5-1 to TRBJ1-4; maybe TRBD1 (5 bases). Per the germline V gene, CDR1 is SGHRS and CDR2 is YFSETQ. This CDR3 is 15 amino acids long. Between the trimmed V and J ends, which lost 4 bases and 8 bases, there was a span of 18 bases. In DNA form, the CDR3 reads TGCGCCAGCAGCCCGGGGGTGGAGGGGCGCGAAAAACTGTTTTTT. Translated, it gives CASSPGVEGREKLFF.

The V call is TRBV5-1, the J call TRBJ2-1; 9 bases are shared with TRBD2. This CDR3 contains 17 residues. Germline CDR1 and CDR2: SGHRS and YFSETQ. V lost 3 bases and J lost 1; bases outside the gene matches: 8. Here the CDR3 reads CASSSRTSALSYNEQFF. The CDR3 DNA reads TGCGCCAGCAGCTCCAGGACTAGCGCACTTTCCTACAATGAGCAGTTCTTC. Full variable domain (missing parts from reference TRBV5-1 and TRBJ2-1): KAGVTQTPRYLIKTRGQQVTLSCSPISGHRSVSWYQQTPGQGLQFLFEYFSETQRNKGNFPGRFSGRQFSNSRSEMNVSTLELGDSALYLCASSSRTSALSYNEQFFGPGTRLTVL.

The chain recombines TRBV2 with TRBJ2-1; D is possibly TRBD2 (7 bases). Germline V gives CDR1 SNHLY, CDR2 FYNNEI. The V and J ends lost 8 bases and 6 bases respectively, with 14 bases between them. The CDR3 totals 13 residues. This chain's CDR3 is CASGGADSNEQFF. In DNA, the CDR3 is TGTGCCAGCGGGGGGGCCGATAGCAATGAGCAGTTCTTC.

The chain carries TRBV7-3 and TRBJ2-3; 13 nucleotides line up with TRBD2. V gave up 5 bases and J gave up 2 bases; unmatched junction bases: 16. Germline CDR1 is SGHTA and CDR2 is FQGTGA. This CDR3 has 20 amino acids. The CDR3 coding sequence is TGTGCCAGCAGCCAAGTTTTTTCGACTAGCGGGGGGCCTGACACAGATACGCAGTATTTT. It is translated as CASSQVFSTSGGPDTDTQYF.

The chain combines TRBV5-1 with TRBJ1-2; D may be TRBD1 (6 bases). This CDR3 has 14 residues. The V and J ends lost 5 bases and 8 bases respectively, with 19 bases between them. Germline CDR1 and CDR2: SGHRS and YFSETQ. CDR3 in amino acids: CASSRDKPERGYTF. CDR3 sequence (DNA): TGCGCCAGCAGTCGGGACAAGCCCGAGAGGGGCTACACCTTC.

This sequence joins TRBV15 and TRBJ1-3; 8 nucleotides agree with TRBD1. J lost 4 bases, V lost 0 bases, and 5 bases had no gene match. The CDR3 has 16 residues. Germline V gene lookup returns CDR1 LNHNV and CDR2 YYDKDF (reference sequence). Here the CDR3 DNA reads TGTGCCACCAGCAGAGATCAGGGGGCTGGAGGAAACACCATATATTTT. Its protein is CATSRDQGAGGNTIYF.

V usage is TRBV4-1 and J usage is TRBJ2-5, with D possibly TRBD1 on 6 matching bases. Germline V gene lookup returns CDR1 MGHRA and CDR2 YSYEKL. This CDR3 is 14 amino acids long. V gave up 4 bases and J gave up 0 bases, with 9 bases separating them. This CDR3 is CASSRRQDQETQYF. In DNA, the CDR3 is TGCGCCAGCAGCCGTCGACAGGACCAAGAGACCCAGTACTTC.

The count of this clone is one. CDR3 bases: TGTGCCAGCAGTTTGGTGACAGGGGTTGAAAAACTGTTTTTT. It is translated as CASSLVTGVEKLFF. The genes are TRBV28 and TRBJ1-4; TRBD1 matches at 8 bases. CDR1 and CDR2 from the germline V gene are MDHEN and SYDVKM. The CDR3 sequence is 14 residues long. With V trimmed by 3 bases and J by 7 bases, 4 bases remained unmatched.